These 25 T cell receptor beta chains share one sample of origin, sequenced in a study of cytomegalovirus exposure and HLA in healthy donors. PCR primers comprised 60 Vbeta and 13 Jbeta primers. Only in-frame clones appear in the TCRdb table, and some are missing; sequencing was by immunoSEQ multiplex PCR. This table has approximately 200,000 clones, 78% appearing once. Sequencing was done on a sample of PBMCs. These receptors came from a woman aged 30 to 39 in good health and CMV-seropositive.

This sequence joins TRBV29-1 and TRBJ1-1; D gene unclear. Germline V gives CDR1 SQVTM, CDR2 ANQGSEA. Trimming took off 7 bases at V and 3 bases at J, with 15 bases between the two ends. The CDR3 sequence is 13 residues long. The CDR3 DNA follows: TGCAGCGGCCGGACCCCGAGGGACACTGAAGCTTTCTTT. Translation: CSGRTPRDTEAFF.

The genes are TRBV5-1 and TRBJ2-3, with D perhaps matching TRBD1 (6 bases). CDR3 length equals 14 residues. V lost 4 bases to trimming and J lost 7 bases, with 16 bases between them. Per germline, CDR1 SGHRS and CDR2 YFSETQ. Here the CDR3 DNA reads TGCGCCAGCAGCCCCACCCTGACAGGAAATACGCAGTATTTT. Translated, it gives CASSPTLTGNTQYF.

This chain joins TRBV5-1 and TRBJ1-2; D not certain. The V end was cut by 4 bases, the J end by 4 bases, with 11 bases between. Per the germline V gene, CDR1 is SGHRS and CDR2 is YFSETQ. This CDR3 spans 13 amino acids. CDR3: CASSPPGLYGYTF. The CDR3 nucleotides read TGCGCCAGCAGCCCCCCGGGTCTCTATGGCTACACCTTC.

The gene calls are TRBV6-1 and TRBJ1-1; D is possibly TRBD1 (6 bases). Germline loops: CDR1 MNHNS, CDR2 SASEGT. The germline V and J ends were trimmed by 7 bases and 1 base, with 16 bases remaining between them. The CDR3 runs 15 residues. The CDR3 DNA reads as TGTGCCAGCACTATGGACAGCGCGGCGAACACTGAAGCTTTCTTT. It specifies CASTMDSAANTEAFF.

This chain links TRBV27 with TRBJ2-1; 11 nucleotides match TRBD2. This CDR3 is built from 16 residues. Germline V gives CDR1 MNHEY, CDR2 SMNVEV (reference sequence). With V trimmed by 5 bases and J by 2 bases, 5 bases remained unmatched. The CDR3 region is CASSKLAGGTYNEQFF. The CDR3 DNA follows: TGTGCCAGCAGTAAGTTAGCGGGGGGGACCTACAATGAGCAGTTCTTC.

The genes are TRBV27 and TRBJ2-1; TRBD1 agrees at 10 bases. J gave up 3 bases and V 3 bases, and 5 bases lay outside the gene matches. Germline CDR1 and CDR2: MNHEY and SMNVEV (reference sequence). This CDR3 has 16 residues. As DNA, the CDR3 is TGTGCCAGCAGTTTTCTGGGACAGGGGCTCTACAATGAGCAGTTCTTC. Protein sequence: CASSFLGQGLYNEQFF.

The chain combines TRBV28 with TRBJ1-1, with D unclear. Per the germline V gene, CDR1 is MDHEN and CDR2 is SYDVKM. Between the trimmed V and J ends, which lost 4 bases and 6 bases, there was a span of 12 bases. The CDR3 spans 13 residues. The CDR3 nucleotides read TGTGCCAGCAGTTACCGCCCGGGAGCTGAAGCTTTCTTT. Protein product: CASSYRPGAEAFF.

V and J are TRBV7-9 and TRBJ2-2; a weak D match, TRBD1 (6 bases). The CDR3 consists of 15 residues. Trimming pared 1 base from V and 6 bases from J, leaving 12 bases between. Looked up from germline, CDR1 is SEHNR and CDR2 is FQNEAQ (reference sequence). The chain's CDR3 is CASSLVGARPGELFF. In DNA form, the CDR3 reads TGTGCCAGCAGCTTAGTGGGGGCGCGTCCCGGGGAGCTGTTTTTT.

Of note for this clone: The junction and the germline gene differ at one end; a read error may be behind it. The CDR3 DNA sequence: TGTGCCACATCTCGGAACAGTGAAGCTTTCTTT. Translation gives CATSRNSEAFF. The rearrangement links TRBV6-5 to TRBJ1-1; no clear D. The CDR3 is 11 amino acids. The V gene's germline CDR1 is MNHEY and CDR2 SVGAGI.

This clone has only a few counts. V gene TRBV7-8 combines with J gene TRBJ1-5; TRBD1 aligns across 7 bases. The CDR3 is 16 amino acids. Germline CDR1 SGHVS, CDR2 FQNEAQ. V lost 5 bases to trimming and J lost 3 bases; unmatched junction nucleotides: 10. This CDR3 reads CASSILTGSANQPQHF. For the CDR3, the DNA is TGTGCCAGCAGCATCCTGACAGGGTCTGCCAATCAGCCCCAGCATTTT.

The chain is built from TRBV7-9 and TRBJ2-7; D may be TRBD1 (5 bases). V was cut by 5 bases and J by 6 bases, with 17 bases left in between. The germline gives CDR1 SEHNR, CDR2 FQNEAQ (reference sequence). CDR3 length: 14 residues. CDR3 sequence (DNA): TGTGCCAGCAGCCAAATCAGGGTCGGTGCCGAGCAGTACTTC. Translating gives CASSQIRVGAEQYF.

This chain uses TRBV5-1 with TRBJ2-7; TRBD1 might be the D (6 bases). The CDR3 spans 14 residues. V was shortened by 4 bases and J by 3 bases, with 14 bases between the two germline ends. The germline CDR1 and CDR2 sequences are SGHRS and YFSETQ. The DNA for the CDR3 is TGCGCCAGCAGCGGGGGAAGGACAGTCTACGAGCAGTACTTC. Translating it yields CASSGGRTVYEQYF.

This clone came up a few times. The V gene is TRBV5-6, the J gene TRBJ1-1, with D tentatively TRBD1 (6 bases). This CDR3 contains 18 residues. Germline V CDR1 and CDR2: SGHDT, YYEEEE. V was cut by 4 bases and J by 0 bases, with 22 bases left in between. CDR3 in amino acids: CASSQGTRLGDMNTEAFF. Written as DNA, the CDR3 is TGTGCCAGCAGCCAGGGGACACGGCTTGGAGATATGAACACTGAAGCTTTCTTT. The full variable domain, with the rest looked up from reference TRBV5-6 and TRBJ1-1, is DAGVTQSPTHLIKTRGQQVTLRCSPKSGHDTVSWYQQALGQGPQFIFQYYEEEERQRGNFPDRFSGHQFPNYSSELNVNALLLGDSALYLCASSQGTRLGDMNTEAFFGQGTRLTVV.

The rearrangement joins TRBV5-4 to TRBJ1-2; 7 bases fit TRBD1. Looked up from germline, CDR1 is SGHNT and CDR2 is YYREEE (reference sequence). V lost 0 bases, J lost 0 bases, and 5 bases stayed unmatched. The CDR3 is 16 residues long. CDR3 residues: CASSLGLTGANYGYTF. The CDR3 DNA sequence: TGTGCCAGCAGCTTGGGGTTAACAGGGGCTAACTATGGCTACACCTTC. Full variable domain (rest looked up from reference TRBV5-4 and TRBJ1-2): ETGVTQSPTHLIKTRGQQVTLRCSSQSGHNTVSWYQQALGQGPQFIFQYYREEENGRGNFPPRFSGLQFPNYSSELNVNALELDDSALYLCASSLGLTGANYGYTFGSGTRLTVV.

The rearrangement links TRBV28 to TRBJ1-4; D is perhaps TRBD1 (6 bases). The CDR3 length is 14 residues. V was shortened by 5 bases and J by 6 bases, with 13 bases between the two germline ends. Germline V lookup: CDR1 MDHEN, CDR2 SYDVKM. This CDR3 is CASSTGLYDEKLFF. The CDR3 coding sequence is TGTGCCAGCAGTACAGGGCTATACGATGAAAAACTGTTTTTT. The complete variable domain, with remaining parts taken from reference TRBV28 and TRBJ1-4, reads DVKVTQSSRYLVKRTGEKVFLECVQDMDHENMFWYRQDPGLGLRLIYFSYDVKMKEKGDIPEGYSVSREKKERFSLILESASTNQTSMYLCASSTGLYDEKLFFGSGTQLSVL.

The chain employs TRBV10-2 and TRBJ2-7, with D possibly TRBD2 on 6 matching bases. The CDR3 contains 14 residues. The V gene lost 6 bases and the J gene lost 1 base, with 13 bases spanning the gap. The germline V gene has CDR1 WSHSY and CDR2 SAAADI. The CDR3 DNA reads TGCGCCAGCAGGCCCCGGGAGCAATCCTACGAGCAGTACTTC. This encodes CASRPREQSYEQYF.

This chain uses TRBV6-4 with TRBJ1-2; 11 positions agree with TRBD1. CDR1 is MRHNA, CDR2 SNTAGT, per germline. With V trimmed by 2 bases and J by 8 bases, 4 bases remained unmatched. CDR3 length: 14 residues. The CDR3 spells CASSDGQGAWGYTF. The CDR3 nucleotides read TGTGCCAGCAGTGACGGACAGGGGGCCTGGGGCTACACCTTC.

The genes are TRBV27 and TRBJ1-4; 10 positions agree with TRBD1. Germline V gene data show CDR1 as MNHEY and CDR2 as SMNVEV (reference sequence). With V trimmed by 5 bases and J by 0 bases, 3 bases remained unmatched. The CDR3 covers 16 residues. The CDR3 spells CASSPGTGATNEKLFF. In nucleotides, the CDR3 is TGTGCCAGCAGTCCAGGGACAGGGGCAACTAATGAAAAACTGTTTTTT.

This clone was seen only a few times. CDR3 nucleotides: TGCAGCGTTGTTACGCGGCGGACAGGGGGAACCGGGGAGCTGTTTTTT. Its translation: CSVVTRRTGGTGELFF. This sequence joins TRBV29-1 and TRBJ2-2; 10 bases fit TRBD1. The ends lost 4 bases at V and 5 bases at J; junction bases unmatched: 10. CDR3 size: 16 residues. Germline-derived CDR1 and CDR2 are SQVTM and ANQGSEA.

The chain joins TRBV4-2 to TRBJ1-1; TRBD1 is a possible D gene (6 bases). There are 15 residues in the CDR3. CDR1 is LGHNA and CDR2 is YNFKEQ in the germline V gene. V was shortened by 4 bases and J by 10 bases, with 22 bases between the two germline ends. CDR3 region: CASSPYRDAREGAFF. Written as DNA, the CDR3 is TGTGCCAGCAGCCCTTACAGGGACGCGCGGGAGGGAGCTTTCTTT.

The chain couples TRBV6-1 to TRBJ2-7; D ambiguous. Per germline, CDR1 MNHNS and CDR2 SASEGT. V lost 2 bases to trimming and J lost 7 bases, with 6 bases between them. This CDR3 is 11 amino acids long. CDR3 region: CASSERREQYF. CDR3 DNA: TGTGCCAGCAGTGAACGGCGGGAGCAGTACTTC.

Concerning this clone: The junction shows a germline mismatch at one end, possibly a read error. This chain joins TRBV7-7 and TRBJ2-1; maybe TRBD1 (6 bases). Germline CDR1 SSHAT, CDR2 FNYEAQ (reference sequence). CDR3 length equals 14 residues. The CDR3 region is CASSPQPGHLQQFF. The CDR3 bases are TGTGCTAGCAGCCCCCAACCGGGACACTTACAGCAGTTCTTC.

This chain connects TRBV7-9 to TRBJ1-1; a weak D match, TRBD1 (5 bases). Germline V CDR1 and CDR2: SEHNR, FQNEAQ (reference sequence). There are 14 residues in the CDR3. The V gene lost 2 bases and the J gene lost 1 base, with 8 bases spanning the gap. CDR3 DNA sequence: TGTGCCAGCAGCTTAAATACAGGGAACACTGAAGCTTTCTTT. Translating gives CASSLNTGNTEAFF.

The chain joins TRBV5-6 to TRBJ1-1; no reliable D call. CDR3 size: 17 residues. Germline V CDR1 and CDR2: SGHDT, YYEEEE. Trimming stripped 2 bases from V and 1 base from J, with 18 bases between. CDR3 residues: CASSFRQLERPNTEAFF. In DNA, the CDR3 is TGTGCCAGCAGCTTTCGGCAGCTAGAGAGGCCGAACACTGAAGCTTTCTTT.

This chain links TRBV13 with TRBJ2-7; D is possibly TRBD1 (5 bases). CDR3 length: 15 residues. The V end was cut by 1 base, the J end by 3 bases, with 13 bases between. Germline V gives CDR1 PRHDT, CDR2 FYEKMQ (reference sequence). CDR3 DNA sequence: TGTGCCAGCAGCTTAGCAGGCCAGGGCTTCTACGAGCAGTACTTC. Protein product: CASSLAGQGFYEQYF.